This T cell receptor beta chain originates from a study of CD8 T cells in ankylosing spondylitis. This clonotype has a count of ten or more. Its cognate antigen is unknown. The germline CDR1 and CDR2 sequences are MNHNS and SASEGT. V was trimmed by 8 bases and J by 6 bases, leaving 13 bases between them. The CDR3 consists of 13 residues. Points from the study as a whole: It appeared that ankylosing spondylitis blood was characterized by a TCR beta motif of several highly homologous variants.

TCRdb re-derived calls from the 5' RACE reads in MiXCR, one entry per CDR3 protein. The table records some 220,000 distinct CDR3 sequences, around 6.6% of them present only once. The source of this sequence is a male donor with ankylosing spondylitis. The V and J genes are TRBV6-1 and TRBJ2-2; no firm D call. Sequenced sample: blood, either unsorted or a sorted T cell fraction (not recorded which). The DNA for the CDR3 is TGTGCCAGCGGCAAGGAAAGGGCCGGGGAGCTGTTTTTT. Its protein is CASGKERAGELFF.